A single sample is the source of the 4 T cell receptor beta chains below, sequenced in a study of blood T cell repertoires in COVID-19. Using immunoSEQ multiplex PCR, the repertoire was profiled, and TCRdb retains in-frame clones only, with some absent. The table lists about 200,000 clones, approximately 90% of them singletons. The sequenced sample was peripheral blood. Receptors originate from a man aged 50 or older with acute or convalescent COVID-19.

The chain joins TRBV5-4 to TRBJ1-1, with D possibly TRBD1 on 6 matching bases. Trimming shortened V by 2 bases and J by 0 bases, and 11 bases separated the two germline ends. Germline CDR1 is SGHNT and CDR2 is YYREEE (reference sequence). This CDR3 has 15 amino acids. Here the CDR3 reads CASSLTGLMNTEAFF. CDR3 sequence (DNA): TGTGCCAGCAGCTTAACAGGGCTAATGAACACTGAAGCTTTCTTT.

This clone was picked up a small number of times. V gene TRBV6-5 combines with J gene TRBJ2-2, with TRBD1 identical over 8 bases. Looked up from germline, CDR1 is MNHEY and CDR2 is SVGAGI. The ends lost 4 bases at V and 0 bases at J; junction bases unmatched: 4. The CDR3 has 16 residues. CDR3 in amino acids: CASSSWGQANTGELFF. For the CDR3, the DNA is TGTGCCAGCAGTTCGTGGGGACAGGCGAACACCGGGGAGCTGTTTTTT.

The chain uses TRBV5-6 and TRBJ2-7; D is possibly TRBD1 (5 bases). V lost 5 bases and J 1 base, leaving 13 bases between the germline ends. CDR3 length: 14 amino acids. CDR1 SGHDT and CDR2 YYEEEE come from the germline V gene. CDR3 in amino acids: CASRKVGQSYEQYF. The CDR3 DNA is TGTGCCAGCAGAAAGGTGGGGCAGTCCTACGAGCAGTACTTC.

The J gene is TRBJ2-5, the V gene TRBV6-5; 13 positions match TRBD2. The CDR3 sequence is 14 residues long. After removal of 6 bases from V and 4 bases from J, the junction contained 2 bases not matched to a gene. The germline V gene has CDR1 MNHEY and CDR2 SVGAGI. The CDR3 loop reads CASRGLAGVETQYF. Written as DNA, the CDR3 is TGTGCCAGCAGAGGACTAGCGGGGGTAGAGACCCAGTACTTC.